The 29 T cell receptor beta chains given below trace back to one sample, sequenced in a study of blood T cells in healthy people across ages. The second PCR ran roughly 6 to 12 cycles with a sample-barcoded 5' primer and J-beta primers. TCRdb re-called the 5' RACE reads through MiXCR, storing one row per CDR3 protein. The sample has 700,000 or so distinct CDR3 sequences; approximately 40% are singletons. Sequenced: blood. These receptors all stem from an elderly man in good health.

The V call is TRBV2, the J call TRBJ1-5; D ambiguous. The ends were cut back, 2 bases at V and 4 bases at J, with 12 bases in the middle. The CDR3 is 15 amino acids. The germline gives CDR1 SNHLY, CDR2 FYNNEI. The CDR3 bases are TGTGCCAGCAGTGAATACGGACCAATAAATCAGCCCCAGCATTTT. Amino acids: CASSEYGPINQPQHF.

Here the CDR3 DNA reads TGTGCCAGCACTTCTAGACTTACCAGCGGTGGCTATGGCTACACCTTC. Its translation is CASTSRLTSGGYGYTF. The gene calls are TRBV28 and TRBJ1-2; D is ambiguous. CDR1 is MDHEN and CDR2 is SYDVKM in the germline V gene. Deletions cut 7 bases from V and 4 bases from J, with 22 bases between. The CDR3 runs 16 residues.

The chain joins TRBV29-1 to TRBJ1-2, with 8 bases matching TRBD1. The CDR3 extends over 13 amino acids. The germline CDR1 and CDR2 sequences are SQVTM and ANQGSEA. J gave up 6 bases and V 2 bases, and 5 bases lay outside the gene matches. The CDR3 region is CSVERNRGDGYTF. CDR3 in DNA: TGCAGCGTTGAACGGAACAGGGGGGATGGCTACACCTTC.

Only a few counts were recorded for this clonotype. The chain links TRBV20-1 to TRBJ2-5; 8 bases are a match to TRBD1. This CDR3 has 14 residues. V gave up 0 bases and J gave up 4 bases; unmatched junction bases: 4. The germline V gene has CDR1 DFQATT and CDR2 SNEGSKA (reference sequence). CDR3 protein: CSAREARGRETQYF. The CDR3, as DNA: TGCAGTGCTAGAGAGGCCAGGGGGCGAGAGACCCAGTACTTC.

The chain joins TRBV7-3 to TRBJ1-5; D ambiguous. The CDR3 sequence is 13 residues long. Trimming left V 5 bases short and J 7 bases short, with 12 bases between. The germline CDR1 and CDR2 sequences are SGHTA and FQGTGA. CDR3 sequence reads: CASSPRYSQPQHF. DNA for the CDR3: TGTGCCAGCAGCCCGCGGTATTCGCAGCCCCAGCATTTT. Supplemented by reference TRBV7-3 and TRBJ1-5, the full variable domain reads GAGVSQTPSNKVTEKGKYVELRCDPISGHTALYWYRQSLGQGPEFLIYFQGTGAADDSGLPNDRFFAVRPEGSVSTLKIQRTERGDSAVYLCASSPRYSQPQHFGDGTRLSIL.

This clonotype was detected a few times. CDR3 sequence: CASRGSGRERYEQYF. DNA for the CDR3: TGTGCCAGCAGAGGTAGCGGGAGGGAGCGCTACGAGCAGTACTTC. V is TRBV7-9 and J is TRBJ2-7, with 11 bases that match TRBD2. This CDR3 spans 15 amino acids. Germline V gives CDR1 SEHNR, CDR2 FQNEAQ (reference sequence). Unmatched junction bases numbered 7, after V lost 6 bases and J lost 3 bases.

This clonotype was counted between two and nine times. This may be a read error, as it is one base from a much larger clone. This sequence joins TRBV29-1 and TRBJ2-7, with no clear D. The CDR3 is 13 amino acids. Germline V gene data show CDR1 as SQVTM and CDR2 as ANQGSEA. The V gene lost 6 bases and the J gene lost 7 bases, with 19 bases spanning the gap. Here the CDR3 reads CSVYQPTYNEQYF. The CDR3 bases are TGCAGCGTCTATCAGCCTACCTACAATGAGCAGTACTTC.

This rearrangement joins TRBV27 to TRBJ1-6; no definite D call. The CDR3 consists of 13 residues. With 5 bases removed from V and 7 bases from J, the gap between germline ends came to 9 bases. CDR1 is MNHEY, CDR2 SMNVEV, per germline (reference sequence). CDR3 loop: CASSRVVNSPLHF. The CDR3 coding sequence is TGTGCCAGCAGTCGGGTAGTGAATTCACCCCTCCACTTT.

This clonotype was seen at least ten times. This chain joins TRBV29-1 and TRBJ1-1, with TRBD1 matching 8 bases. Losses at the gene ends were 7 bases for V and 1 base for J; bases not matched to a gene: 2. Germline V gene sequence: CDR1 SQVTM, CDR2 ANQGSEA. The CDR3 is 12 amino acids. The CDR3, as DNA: TGCAGCGCTGGGACAGGGAACACTGAAGCTTTCTTT. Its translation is CSAGTGNTEAFF.

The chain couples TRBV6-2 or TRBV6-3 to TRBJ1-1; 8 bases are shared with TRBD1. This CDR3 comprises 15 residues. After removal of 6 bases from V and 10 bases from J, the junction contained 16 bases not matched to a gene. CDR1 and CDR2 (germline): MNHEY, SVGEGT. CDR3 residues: CASRDPGQAGDRAFF. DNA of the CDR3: TGTGCCAGCAGGGATCCGGGACAGGCGGGAGATAGAGCTTTCTTT.

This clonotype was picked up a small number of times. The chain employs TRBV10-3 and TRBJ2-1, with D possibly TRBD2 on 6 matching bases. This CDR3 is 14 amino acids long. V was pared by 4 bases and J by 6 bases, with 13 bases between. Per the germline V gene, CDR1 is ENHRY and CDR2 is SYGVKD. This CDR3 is CAISGGDPPNEQFF. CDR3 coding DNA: TGTGCCATCAGTGGGGGGGATCCCCCCAATGAGCAGTTCTTC.

Here the CDR3 DNA reads TGTGCCAGCAGTTCGAGAAGAAGCGGGAAACCCTACGAGCAGTACTTC. It yields the protein CASSSRRSGKPYEQYF. The chain combines TRBV28 with TRBJ2-7; 7 nucleotides align to TRBD2. J lost 2 bases, V lost 4 bases, and 11 bases had no gene match. The germline V gene encodes CDR1 MDHEN and CDR2 SYDVKM. The CDR3 is 16 residues long.

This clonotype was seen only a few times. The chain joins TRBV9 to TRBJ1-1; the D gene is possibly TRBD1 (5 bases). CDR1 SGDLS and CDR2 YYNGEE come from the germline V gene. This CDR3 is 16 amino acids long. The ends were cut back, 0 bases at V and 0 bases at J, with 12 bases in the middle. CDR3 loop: CASSVAHRGVNTEAFF. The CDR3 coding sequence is TGTGCCAGCAGCGTAGCCCACCGGGGGGTGAACACTGAAGCTTTCTTT.

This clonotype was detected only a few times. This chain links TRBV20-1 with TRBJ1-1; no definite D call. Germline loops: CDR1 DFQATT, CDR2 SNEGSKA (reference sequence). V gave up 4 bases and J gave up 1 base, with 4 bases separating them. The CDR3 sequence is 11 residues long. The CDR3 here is CSAIQNTEAFF. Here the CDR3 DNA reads TGCAGTGCTATCCAGAACACTGAAGCTTTCTTT.

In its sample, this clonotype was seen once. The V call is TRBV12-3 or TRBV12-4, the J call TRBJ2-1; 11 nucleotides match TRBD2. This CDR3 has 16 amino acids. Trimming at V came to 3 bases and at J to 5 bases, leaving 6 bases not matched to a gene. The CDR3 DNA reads TGTGCCAGCAGTTTCTCTAGCGGGGGGTCAGACAATGAGCAGTTCTTC. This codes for CASSFSSGGSDNEQFF.

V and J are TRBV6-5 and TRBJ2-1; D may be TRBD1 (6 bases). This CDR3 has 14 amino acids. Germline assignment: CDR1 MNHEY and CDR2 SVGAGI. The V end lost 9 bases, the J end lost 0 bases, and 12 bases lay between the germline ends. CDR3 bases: TGTGCCAGTCCCAGGGACATCTCCTACAATGAGCAGTTCTTC. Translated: CASPRDISYNEQFF.

CDR3 DNA: TGTGCCATCAGTGAGTCGACCGGACTAGTGGGAGTAACTGAGCAGTTCTTC. It yields the protein CAISESTGLVGVTEQFF. The V gene is TRBV10-3, the J gene TRBJ2-1; 7 nucleotides line up with TRBD2. The V gene's germline CDR1 is ENHRY and CDR2 SYGVKD. This CDR3 is 17 amino acids long. V lost 0 bases to trimming and J lost 9 bases; unmatched junction nucleotides: 14.

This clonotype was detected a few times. The CDR3 is CASSYITRGNHNEQFF. The CDR3 DNA is TGTGCCAGCAGTTACATAACTAGAGGAAATCACAATGAGCAGTTCTTC. The chain is built from TRBV6-6 and TRBJ2-1; TRBD2 might be the D (5 bases). Trimming took off 2 bases at V and 5 bases at J, with 16 bases between the two ends. This CDR3 has 16 amino acids. Germline assignment: CDR1 MNHNY and CDR2 SVGAGI (reference sequence).

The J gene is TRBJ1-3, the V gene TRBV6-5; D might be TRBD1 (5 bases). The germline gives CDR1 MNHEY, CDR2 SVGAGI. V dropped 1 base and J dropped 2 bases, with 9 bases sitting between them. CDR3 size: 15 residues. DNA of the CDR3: TGTGCCAGCAGTTACTTCAGGGAAGCTGGAAACACCATATATTTT. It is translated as CASSYFREAGNTIYF.

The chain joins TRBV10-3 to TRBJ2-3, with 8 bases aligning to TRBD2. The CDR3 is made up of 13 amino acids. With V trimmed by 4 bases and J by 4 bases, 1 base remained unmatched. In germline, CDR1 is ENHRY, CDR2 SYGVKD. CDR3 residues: CAISATSADTQYF. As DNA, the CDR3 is TGTGCCATCAGTGCGACTAGCGCAGATACGCAGTATTTT.

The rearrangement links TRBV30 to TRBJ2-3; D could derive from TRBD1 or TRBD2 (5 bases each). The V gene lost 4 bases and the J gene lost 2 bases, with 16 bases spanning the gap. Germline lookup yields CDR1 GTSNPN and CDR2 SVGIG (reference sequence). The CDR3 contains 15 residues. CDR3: CAWTEPGPHTDTQYF. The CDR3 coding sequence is TGTGCCTGGACCGAACCGGGACCTCACACAGATACGCAGTATTTT.

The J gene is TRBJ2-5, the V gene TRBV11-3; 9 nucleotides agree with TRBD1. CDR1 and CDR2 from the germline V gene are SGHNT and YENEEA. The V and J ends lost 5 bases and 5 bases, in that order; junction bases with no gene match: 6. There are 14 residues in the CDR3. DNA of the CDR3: TGTGCCAGCAGCGACAGGGGGGTCCGGGAGACCCAGTACTTC. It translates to CASSDRGVRETQYF.

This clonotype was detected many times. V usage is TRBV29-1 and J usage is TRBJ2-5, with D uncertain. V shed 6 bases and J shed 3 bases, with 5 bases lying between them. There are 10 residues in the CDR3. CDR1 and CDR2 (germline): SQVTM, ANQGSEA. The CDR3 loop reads CSVREETQYF. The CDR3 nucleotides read TGCAGCGTACGAGAAGAGACCCAGTACTTC.

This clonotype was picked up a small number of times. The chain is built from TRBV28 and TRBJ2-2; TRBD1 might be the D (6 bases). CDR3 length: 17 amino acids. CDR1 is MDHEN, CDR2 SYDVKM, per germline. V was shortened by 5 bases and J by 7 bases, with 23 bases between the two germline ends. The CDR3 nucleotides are TGTGCCAGCAGTCTCTCCCCCGCAGGGGTAGTCGTCGGGGAGCTGTTTTTT. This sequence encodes CASSLSPAGVVVGELFF.

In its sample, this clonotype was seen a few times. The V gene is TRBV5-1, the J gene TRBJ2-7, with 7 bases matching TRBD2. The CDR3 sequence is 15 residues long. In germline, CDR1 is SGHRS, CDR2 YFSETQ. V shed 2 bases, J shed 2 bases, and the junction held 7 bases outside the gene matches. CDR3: CASSFSGSSTYEQYF. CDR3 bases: TGCGCCAGCAGCTTTAGCGGGTCTTCCACCTACGAGCAGTACTTC.

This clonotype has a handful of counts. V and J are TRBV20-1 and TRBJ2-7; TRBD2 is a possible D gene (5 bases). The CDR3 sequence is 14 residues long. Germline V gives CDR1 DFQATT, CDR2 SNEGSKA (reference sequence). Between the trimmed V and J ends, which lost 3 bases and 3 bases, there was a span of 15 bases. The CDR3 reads CSASPWETLYEQYF. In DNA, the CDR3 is TGCAGTGCTAGCCCCTGGGAGACGCTCTACGAGCAGTACTTC.

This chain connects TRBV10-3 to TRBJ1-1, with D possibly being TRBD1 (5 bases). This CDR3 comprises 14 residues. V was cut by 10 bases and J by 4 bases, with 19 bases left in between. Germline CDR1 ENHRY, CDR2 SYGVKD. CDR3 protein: CATRGGGEGTEAFF. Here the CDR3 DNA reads TGTGCCACGAGAGGCGGGGGTGAGGGCACTGAAGCTTTCTTT.

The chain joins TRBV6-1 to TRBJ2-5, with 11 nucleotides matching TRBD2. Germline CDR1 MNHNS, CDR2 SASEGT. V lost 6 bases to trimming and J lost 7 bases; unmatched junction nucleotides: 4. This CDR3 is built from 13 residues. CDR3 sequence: CASSASGGMTQYF. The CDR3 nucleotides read TGTGCCAGCAGCGCTAGCGGGGGGATGACCCAGTACTTC.

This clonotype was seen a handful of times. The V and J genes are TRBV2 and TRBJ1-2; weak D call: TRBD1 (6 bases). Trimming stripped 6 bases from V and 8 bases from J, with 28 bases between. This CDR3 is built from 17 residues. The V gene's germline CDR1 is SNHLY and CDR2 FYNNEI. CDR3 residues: CASSKPYLQGGSGGYTF. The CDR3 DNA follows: TGTGCCAGCAGCAAGCCCTACTTACAAGGGGGGAGTGGGGGCTACACCTTC. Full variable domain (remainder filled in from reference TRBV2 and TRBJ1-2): EPEVTQTPSHQVTQMGQEVILRCVPISNHLYFYWYRQILGQKVEFLVSFYNNEISEKSEIFDDQFSVERPDGSNFTLKIRSTKLEDSAMYFCASSKPYLQGGSGGYTFGSGTRLTVV.